The source of this TCR beta chain is a study of CXCR3-negative and CXCR3-positive naive CD8 T cells. Study-level findings and limits: CXCR3 levels fell partly with cryopreservation; most assays relied on fresh PBMCs.

The libraries of TRB cDNA were prepared using 5' RACE with UMI labels. From the 5' RACE reads, TCRdb lists one entry per CDR3 protein and no DNA. This table holds tens of thousands of distinct CDR3 sequences. Germline CDR1 reads MDHEN; CDR2 reads SYDVKM. The CDR3 sequence is 18 residues long. Turning to this clonotype: The antigen is unknown.

Sorting yielded triplicates of approximately 300,000 cells for each CD8+ T cell subset. V is TRBV28 and J is TRBJ2-7; TCRdb outputs TRBD2, but without DNA this stays unchecked. The clonotype was recovered from a human donor in good health. Some clones in this sample may be carry-over from other donors' samples. Sequenced: naive CXCR3- CD8+ T cells from blood. Sample subset: CD45RO-CCR7+CD27+CD95- naive CD8+ T cells lacking CXCR3 (TNR3-). The CDR3 region is CASSPRTSGGALSYEQYF.